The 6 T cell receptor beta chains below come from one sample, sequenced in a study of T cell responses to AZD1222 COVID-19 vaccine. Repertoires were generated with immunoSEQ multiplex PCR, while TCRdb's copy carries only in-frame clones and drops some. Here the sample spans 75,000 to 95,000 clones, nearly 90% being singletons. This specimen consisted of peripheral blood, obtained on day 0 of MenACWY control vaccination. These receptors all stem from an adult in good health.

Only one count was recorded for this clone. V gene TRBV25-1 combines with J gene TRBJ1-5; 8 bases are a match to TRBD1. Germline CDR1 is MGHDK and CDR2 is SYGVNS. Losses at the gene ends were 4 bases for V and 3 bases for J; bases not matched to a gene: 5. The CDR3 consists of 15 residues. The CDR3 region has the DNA TGTGCCAGCAGTGCTACGACAGGGGACAATCAGCCCCAGCATTTT. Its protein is CASSATTGDNQPQHF.

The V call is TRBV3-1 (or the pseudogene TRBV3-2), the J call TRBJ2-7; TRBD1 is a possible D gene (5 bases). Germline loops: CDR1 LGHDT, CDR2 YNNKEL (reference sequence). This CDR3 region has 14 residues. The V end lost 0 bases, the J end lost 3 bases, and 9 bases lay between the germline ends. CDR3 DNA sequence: TGTGCCAGCAGCCAAGACAGGGATATCTACGAGCAGTACTTC. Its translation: CASSQDRDIYEQYF.

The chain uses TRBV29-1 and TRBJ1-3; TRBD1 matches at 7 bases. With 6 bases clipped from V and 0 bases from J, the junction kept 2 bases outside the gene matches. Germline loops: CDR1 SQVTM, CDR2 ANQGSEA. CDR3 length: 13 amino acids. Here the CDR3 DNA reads TGCAGCGTAGGGGACAGCTCTGGAAACACCATATATTTT. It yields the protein CSVGDSSGNTIYF.

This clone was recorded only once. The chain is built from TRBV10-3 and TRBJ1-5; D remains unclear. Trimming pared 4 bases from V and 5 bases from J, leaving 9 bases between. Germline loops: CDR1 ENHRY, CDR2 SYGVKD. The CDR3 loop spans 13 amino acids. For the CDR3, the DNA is TGTGCCATCAGTGGAGCGTCGGATCAGCCCCAGCATTTT. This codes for CAISGASDQPQHF.

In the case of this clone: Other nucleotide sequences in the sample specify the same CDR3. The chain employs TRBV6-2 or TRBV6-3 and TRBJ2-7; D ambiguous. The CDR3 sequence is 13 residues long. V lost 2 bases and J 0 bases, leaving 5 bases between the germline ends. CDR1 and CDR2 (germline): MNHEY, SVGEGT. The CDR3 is CASSYGNSYEQYF. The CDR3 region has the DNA TGTGCCAGCAGTTACGGGAACTCCTACGAGCAGTACTTC.

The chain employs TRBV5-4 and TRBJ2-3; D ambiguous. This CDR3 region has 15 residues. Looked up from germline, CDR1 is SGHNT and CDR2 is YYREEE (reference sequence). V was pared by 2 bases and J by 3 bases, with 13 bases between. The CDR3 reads CASSLGLFETDTQYF. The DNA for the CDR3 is TGTGCCAGCAGCTTAGGTCTTTTTGAGACAGATACGCAGTATTTT.